This T cell receptor (beta chain) was captured by sequencing in a study of HIV-infected patients and healthy controls. This clonotype was seen repeatedly, ten times or more. Alpha and beta constant-region primers primed reverse transcription of approximately 460 ng RNA. Alpha and beta chain libraries were made separately by chain-specific third strand synthesis with multiplexing indices. TCRdb reprocessed the 5' RACE reads via MiXCR and lists one record per CDR3 protein. The sample has some 20,000 distinct CDR3 sequences; 12% are singletons. The repertoire came from unfractionated whole blood and reflected all unsorted peripheral T cells. V shed 7 bases and J shed 1 base, with 4 bases lying between them. Germline V gene data show CDR1 as LNHDA and CDR2 as SQIVND (reference sequence). CDR3 length equals 12 residues.

This TCR was recovered from an adult in good health. Sequencing input: blood. The V and J genes are TRBV19 and TRBJ2-2; D not certain. In nucleotides, the CDR3 is TGTGCCAGTAACCTGAACACCGGGGAGCTGTTTTTT. This sequence encodes CASNLNTGELFF.